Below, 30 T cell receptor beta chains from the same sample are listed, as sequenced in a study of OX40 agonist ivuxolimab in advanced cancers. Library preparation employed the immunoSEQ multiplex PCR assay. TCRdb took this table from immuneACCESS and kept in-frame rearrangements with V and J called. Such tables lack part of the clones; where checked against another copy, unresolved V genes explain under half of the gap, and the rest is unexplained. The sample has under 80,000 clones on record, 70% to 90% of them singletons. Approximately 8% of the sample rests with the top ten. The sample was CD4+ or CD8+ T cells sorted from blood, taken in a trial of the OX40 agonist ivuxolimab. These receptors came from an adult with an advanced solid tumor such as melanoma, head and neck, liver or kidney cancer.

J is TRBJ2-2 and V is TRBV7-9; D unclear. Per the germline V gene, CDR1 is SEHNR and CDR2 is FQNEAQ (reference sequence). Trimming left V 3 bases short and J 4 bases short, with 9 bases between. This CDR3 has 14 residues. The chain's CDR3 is CASSFDGFTGELFF. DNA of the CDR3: TGTGCCAGCAGCTTTGACGGGTTCACCGGGGAGCTGTTTTTT. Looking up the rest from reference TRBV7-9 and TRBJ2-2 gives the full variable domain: DTGVSQNPRHKITKRGQNVTFRCDPISEHNRLYWYRQTLGQGPEFLTYFQNEAQLEKSRLLSDRFSAERPKGSFSTLEIQRTEQGDSAMYLCASSFDGFTGELFFGEGSRLTVL.

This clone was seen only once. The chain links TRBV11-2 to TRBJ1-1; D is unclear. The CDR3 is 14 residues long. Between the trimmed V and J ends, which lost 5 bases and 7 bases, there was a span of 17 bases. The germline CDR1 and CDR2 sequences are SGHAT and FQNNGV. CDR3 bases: TGTGCCAGCAGCCTCCTTTCTAGGGCCGGTGAAGCTTTCTTT. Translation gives CASSLLSRAGEAFF.

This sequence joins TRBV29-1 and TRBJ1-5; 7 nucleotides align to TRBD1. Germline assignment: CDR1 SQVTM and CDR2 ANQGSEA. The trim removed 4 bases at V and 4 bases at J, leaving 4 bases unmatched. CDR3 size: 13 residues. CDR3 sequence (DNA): TGCAGCGTTGGAGGGGGCCCGAATCAGCCCCAGCATTTT. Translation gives CSVGGGPNQPQHF. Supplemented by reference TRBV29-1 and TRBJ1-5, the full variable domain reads SAVISQKPSRDICQRGTSLTIQCQVDSQVTMMFWYRQQPGQSLTLIATANQGSEATYESGFVIDKFPISRPNLTFSTLTVSNMSPEDSSIYLCSVGGGPNQPQHFGDGTRLSIL.

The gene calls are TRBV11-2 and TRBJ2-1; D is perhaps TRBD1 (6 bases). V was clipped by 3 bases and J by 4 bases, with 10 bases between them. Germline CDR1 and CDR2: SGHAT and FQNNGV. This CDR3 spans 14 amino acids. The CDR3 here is CASSLWQGYNEQFF. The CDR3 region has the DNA TGTGCCAGCAGCTTGTGGCAGGGGTACAATGAGCAGTTCTTC.

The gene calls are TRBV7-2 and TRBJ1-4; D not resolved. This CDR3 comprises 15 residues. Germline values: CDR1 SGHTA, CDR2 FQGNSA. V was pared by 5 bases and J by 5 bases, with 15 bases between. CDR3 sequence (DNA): TGTGCCAGCAGCCGGAGTAGGGCGGCAAATGAAAAACTGTTTTTT. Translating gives CASSRSRAANEKLFF.

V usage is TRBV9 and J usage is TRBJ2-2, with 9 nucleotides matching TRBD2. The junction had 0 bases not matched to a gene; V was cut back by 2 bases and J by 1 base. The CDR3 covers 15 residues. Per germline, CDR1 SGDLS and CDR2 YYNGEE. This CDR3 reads CASSVSGRNTGELFF. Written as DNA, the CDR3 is TGTGCCAGCAGCGTTAGCGGGAGGAACACCGGGGAGCTGTTTTTT.

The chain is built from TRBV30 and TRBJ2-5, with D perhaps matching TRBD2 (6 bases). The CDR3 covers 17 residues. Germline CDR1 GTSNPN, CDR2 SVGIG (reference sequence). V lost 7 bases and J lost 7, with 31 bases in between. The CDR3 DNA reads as TGTGCCTCCACCGGAGGGAGGCCCGGGGGTAACCAGGGGACCCAGTACTTC. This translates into CASTGGRPGGNQGTQYF.

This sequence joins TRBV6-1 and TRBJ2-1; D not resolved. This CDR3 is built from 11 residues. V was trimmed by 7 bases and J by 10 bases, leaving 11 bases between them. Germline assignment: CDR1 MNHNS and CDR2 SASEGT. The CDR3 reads CASTNSKEQFF. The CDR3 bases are TGTGCCAGCACCAACTCAAAGGAGCAGTTCTTC.

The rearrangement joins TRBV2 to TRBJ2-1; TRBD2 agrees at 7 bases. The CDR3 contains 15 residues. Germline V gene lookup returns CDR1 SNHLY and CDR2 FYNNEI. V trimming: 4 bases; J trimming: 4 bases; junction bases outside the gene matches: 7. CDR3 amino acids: CASSVRGGSYNEQFF. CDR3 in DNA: TGTGCCAGCAGTGTTCGGGGCGGGAGTTACAATGAGCAGTTCTTC.

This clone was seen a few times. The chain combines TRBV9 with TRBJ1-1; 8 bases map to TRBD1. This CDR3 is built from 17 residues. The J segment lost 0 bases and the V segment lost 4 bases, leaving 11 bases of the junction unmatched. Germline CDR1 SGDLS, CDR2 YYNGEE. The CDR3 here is CASSPSPGTGLNTEAFF. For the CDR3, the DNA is TGTGCCAGCAGCCCCAGTCCCGGGACAGGCTTGAACACTGAAGCTTTCTTT.

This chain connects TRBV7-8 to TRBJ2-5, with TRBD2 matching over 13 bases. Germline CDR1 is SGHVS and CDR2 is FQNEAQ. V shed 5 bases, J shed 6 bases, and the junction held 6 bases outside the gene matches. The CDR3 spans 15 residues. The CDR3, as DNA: TGTGCCAGCAGCAAAGGGACTAGCGGGACAAAGACCCAGTACTTC. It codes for CASSKGTSGTKTQYF.

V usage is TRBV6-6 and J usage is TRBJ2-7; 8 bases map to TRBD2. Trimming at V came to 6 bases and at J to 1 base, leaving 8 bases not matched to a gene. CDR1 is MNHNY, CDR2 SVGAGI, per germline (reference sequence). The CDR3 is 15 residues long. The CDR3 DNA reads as TGTGCCAGCAGACCAACTAGCGGAGGGTCCTACGAGCAGTACTTC. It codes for CASRPTSGGSYEQYF.

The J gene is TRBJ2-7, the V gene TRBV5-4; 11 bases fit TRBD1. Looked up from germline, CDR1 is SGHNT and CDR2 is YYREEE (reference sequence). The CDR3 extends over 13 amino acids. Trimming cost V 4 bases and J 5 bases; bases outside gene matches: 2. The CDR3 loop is CASSKGQGDEQYF. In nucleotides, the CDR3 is TGTGCCAGCAGCAAGGGACAGGGGGACGAGCAGTACTTC.

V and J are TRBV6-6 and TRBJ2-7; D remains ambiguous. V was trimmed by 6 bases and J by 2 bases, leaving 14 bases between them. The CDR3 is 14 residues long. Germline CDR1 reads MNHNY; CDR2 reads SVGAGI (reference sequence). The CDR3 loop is CASSRSANTYEQYF. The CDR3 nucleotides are TGTGCCAGCAGCCGGTCGGCCAACACCTACGAGCAGTACTTC.

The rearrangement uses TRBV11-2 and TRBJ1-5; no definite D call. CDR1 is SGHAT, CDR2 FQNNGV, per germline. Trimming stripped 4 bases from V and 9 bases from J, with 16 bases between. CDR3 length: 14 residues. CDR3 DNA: TGTGCCAGCAGCTCCTCTACCCGAGGAACGCCCCAGCATTTT. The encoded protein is CASSSSTRGTPQHF.

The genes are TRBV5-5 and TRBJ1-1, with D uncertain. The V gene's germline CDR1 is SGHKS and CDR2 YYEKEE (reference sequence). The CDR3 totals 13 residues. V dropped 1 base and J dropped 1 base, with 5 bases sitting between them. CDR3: CASSLNPNTEAFF. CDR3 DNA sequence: TGTGCCAGCAGCTTGAACCCGAACACTGAAGCTTTCTTT.

CDR3 sequence: CASSQASGQNYGYTF. The CDR3 region has the DNA TGCGCCAGCAGCCAAGCCTCCGGACAAAACTATGGCTACACCTTC. This chain joins TRBV4-1 and TRBJ1-2; TRBD1 is a possible D gene (5 bases). The CDR3 contains 15 residues. CDR1 is MGHRA and CDR2 is YSYEKL in the germline V gene. V was cut by 1 base and J by 2 bases, with 11 bases left in between.

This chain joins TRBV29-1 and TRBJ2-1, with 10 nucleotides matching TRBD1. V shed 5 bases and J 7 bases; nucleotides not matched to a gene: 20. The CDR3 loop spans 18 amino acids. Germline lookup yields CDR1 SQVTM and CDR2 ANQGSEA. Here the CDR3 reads CSVHSRDRGRVGGNEQFF. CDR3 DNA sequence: TGCAGCGTTCATTCCCGGGACAGGGGACGAGTCGGGGGTAATGAGCAGTTCTTC.

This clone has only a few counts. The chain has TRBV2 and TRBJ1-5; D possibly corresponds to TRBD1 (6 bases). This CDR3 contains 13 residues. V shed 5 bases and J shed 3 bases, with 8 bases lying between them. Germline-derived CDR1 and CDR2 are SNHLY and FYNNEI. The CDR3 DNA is TGTGCCAGCAGTCGGGACAACAATCAGCCCCAGCATTTT. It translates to CASSRDNNQPQHF.

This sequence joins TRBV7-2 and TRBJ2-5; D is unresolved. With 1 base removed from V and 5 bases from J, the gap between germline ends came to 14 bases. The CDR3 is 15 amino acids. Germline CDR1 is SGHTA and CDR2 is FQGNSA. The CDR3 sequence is CASSLDVFYWETQYF. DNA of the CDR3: TGTGCCAGCAGCTTAGATGTCTTTTACTGGGAGACCCAGTACTTC.

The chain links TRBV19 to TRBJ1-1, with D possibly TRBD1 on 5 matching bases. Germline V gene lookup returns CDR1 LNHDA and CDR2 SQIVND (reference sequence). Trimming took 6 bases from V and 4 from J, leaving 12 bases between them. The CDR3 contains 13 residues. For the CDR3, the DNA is TGTGCCAGTAGCAGGGAGGAGAGCACTGAAGCTTTCTTT. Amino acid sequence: CASSREESTEAFF.

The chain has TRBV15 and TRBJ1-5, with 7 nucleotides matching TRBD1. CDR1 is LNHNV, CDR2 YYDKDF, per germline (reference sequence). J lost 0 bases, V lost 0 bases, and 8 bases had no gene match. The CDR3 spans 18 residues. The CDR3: CATSRDPGGGNSNQPQHF. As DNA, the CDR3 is TGTGCCACCAGCAGAGATCCAGGAGGGGGCAATAGCAATCAGCCCCAGCATTTT. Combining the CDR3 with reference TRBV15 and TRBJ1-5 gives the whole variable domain DAMVIQNPRYQVTQFGKPVTLSCSQTLNHNVMYWYQQKSSQAPKLLFHYYDKDFNNEADTPDNFQSRRPNTSFCFLDIRSPGLGDTAMYLCATSRDPGGGNSNQPQHFGDGTRLSIL.

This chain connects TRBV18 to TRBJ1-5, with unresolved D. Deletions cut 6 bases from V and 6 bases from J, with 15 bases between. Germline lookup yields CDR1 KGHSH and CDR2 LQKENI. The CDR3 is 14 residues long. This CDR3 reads CASSPIPGGQPQHF. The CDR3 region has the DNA TGTGCCAGCTCTCCTATCCCCGGAGGTCAGCCCCAGCATTTT.

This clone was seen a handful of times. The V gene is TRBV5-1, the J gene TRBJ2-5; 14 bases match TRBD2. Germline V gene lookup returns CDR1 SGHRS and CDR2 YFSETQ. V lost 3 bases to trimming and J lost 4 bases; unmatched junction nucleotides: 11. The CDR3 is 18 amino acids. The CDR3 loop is CASSWRTSGGLAPETQYF. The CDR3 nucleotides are TGCGCCAGCAGCTGGCGGACTAGCGGGGGGTTAGCCCCAGAGACCCAGTACTTC.

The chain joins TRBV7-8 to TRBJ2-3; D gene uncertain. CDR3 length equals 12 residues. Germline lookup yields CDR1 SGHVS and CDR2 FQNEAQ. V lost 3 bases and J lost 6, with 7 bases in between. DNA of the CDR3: TGTGCCAGCAGCTTTCCCTTGGATACGCAGTATTTT. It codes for CASSFPLDTQYF.

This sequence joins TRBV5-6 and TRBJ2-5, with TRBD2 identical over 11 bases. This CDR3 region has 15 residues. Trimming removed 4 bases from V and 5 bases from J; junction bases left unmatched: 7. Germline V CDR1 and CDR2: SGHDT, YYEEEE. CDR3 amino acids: CASSPLAGGQETQYF. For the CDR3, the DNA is TGTGCCAGCAGCCCGCTAGCGGGGGGCCAGGAGACCCAGTACTTC.

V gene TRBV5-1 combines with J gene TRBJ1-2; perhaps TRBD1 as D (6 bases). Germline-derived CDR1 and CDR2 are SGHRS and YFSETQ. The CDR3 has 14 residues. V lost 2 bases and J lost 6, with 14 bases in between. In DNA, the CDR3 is TGCGCCAGCAGCTTCGAAGGGGGAAGGGATGGCTACACCTTC. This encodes CASSFEGGRDGYTF. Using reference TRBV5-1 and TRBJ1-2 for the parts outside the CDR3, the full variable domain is KAGVTQTPRYLIKTRGQQVTLSCSPISGHRSVSWYQQTPGQGLQFLFEYFSETQRNKGNFPGRFSGRQFSNSRSEMNVSTLELGDSALYLCASSFEGGRDGYTFGSGTRLTVV.

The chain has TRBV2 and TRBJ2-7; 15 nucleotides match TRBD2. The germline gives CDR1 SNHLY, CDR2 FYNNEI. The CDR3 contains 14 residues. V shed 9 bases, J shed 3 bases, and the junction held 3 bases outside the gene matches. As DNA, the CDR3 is TGTGCCAGGGCGGGACTAGCGGGGGGCTACGAGCAGTACTTC. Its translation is CARAGLAGGYEQYF.

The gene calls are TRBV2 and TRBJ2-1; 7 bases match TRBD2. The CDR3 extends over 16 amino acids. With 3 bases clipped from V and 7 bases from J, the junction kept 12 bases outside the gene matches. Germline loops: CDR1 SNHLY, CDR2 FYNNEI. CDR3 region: CASSERVGRISNEQFF. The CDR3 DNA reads TGTGCCAGCAGTGAGCGGGTCGGGAGGATAAGTAATGAGCAGTTCTTC.

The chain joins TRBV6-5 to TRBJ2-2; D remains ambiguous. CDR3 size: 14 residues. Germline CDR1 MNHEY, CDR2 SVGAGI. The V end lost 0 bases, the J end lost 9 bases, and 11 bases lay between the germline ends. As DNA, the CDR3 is TGTGCCAGCAGTTACTCCAGGAGTACGAGGGAGCTGTTTTTT. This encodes CASSYSRSTRELFF.